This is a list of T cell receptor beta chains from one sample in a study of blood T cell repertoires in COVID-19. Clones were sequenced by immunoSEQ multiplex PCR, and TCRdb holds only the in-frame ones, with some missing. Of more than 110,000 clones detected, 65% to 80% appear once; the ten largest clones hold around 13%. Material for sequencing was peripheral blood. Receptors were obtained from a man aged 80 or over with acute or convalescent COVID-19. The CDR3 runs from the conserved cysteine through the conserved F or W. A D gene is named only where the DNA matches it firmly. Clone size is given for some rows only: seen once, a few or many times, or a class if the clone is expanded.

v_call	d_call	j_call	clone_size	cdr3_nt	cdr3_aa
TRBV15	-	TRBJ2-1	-	TGTGCCACCAGCAGAGGTCGCCCTTCTACAGGGCCGTTCTTC	CATSRGRPSTGPFF
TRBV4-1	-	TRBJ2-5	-	TGCGCCAGCAGCCAAGAGGCTGATCGAGAGACCCAGTACTTC	CASSQEADRETQYF
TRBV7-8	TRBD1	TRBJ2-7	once	TGTGCCAGCAGCGTAGGGGGACAGACCTACGAGCAGTACTTC	CASSVGGQTYEQYF
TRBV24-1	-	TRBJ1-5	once	TGTGCCACCAGTGATTCTTGGGGGGGCAATCAGCCCCAGCATTTT	CATSDSWGGNQPQHF
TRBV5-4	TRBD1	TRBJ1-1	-	TGTGCCAGCAGCTTGGGACAGGGGATAGAAGCTTTCTTT	CASSLGQGIEAFF
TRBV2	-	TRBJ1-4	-	TGTGCCAGCAGGACTGGGTCAACTAATGAAAAACTGTTTTTT	CASRTGSTNEKLFF
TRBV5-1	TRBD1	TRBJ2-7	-	TGCGCCAGCAGCTTGGCCGGGACAGGGGTCGAGCAGTACTTC	CASSLAGTGVEQYF
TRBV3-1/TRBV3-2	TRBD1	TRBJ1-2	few	TGTGCCAGCAGCCACAGACAGGGAAAGGGGGGCGGGTATGGCTACACCTTC	CASSHRQGKGGGYGYTF
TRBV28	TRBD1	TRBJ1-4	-	TGTGCCAGCAGCTCCGGGACAGGACTCAGGTTT	CASSSGTGLRF
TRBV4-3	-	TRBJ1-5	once	TGCGCCAGCAGCCAAAGCCTCGGAGGTCAGCCCCAGCATTTT	CASSQSLGGQPQHF
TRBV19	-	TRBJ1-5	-	TGTGCCAGTAGTACCGGGGGAAGGAGCAATCAGCCCCAGCATTTT	CASSTGGRSNQPQHF
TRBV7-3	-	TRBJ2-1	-	TGTGCCAGCAGCTTATCAGGGGCAGGGTACAATGAGCAGTTCTTC	CASSLSGAGYNEQFF
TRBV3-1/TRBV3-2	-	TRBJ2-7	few	TGTGCCAGCCGTGAACGGGGTGAGCAGTACTTC	CASRERGEQYF
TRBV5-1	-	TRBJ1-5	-	TGCGCCAGCAGCCAGGGCCAGGGCAATCAGCCCCAGCATTTT	CASSQGQGNQPQHF
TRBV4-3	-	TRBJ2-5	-	TGCGCCAGCAGCCTGCGGAGCCAAGAGACCCAGTACTTC	CASSLRSQETQYF
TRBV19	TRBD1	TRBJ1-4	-	TGTGCCAGTAGTTCCGAGGACAGGCCACAATCTAATGAAAAACTGTTTTTT	CASSSEDRPQSNEKLFF
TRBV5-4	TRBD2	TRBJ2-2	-	TGTGCCAGCAGCAGTAGCGGGGCGAACACCGGGGAGCTGTTTTTT	CASSSSGANTGELFF
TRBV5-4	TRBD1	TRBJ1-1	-	TGTGCCAGCAGCTTTGCTAGACAGGGGGCGAATGAAGCTTTCTTT	CASSFARQGANEAFF
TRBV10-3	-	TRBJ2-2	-	TGTGCCATCAGTGAGTCTGGGGGGAAAGTCGGGGAGCTGTTTTTT	CAISESGGKVGELFF
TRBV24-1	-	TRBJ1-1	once	TGTGCCACCAGTGACTACGGTGTGCAGGGTGGGGCTTTCTTT	CATSDYGVQGGAFF
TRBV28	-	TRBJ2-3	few	TGTGCCAGCAGTTCACCCCGGGGGTTTCAGCTAGATACGCAGTATTTT	CASSSPRGFQLDTQYF
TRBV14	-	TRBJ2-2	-	TGTGCCAGCAGCCAAGTCCCGGGTTCCGGGGAGCTGTTTTTT	CASSQVPGSGELFF
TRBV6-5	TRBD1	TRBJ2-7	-	TGTGCCAGCAGTTCGCCGGGACAGACAGTCTACGAGCAGTACTTC	CASSSPGQTVYEQYF
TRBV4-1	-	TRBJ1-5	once	TGCGCCAGCAGCCACAAGTGGACGCCGGGGGAGGGAGTTGAGCAGCCCCAGCATTTT	CASSHKWTPGEGVEQPQHF
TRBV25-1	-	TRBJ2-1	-	TGTGCCAGCAGTGGCCTCGGGTCGCAAGTCTACAATGAGCAGTTCTTC	CASSGLGSQVYNEQFF
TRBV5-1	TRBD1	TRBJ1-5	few	TGCGCCAGCAGCTTGGGGACAGGGGGAGGGCAGCCCCAGCATTTT	CASSLGTGGGQPQHF
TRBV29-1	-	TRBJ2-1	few	TGCAGCGGCGGACAACGGGATGAGCAGTTCTTC	CSGGQRDEQFF
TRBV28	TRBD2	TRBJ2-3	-	TGTGCCAGCAGTTCAACCGGGACTAGCGGGGGGGCCAGGACAGATACGCAGTATTTT	CASSSTGTSGGARTDTQYF
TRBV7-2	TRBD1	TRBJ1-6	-	TGTGCCAGCAACCTACCGGGACAGGTTGGATGGGCCCTCCACTTT	CASNLPGQVGWALHF
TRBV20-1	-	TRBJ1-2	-	TGCAGTGCTAGTGGTAGGGGCTATGGCTACACCTTC	CSASGRGYGYTF
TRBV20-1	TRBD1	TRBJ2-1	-	TGCAGTGCTAGTATTAATGACAGGGTACCTTACAATGAGCAGTTCTTC	CSASINDRVPYNEQFF
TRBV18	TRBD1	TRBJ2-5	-	TGTGCCAGCTCTATGGACAGGGTCCAGGGAGAGACCCAGTACTTC	CASSMDRVQGETQYF
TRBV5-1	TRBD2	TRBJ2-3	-	TGCGCCAGCAGCCGGGGGCCGCCGGGGGGGGGAGAAGATACGCAGTATTTT	CASSRGPPGGGEDTQYF
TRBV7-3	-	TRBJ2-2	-	TGTGCCAGCAGCCAAGGGGGAACCGGGGAGCTGTTTTTT	CASSQGGTGELFF
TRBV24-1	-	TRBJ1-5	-	TGTGCCACCAGTGATCCTGGGGAGGGTAAAAATCAGCCCCAGCATTTT	CATSDPGEGKNQPQHF
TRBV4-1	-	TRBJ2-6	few	TGCGCCAGCAGCCAAGGAGAGGGCCCTGGGGCCAACGTCCTGACTTTC	CASSQGEGPGANVLTF
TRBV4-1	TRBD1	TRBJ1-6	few	TGCGCCAGCAGGACAGGGGAAGCCTCACCCCTCCACTTT	CASRTGEASPLHF
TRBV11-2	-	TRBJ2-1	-	TGTGCCAGCAGCCCTAGTGGGCAGGGGGGAGCGCAGTTCTTC	CASSPSGQGGAQFF
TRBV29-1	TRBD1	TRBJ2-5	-	TGCAGCGTTGGGACAGGGGGCGCCGAGACCCAGTACTTC	CSVGTGGAETQYF